This entry lists 10 T cell receptor beta chains sequenced from one sample in a study of blood T cell repertoires in COVID-19. TCRdb's copy holds only in-frame clones and misses some; the assay was immunoSEQ multiplex PCR. The sample has 230,000 or so clones, less than 90% seen once. Material for sequencing was peripheral blood. Receptor source: a man aged 40-55 years with active or convalescent COVID-19.

The CDR3 region is CATSDLLPGDSSRANTGELFF. CDR3 nucleotides: TGTGCCACCAGTGATTTGCTCCCAGGGGATTCCTCTCGGGCGAACACCGGGGAGCTGTTTTTT. The chain recombines TRBV24-1 with TRBJ2-2; a weak D match, TRBD1 (6 bases). The germline V and J ends were trimmed by 0 bases and 0 bases, with 22 bases remaining between them. The CDR3 is 21 residues long. Germline-derived CDR1 and CDR2 are KGHDR and SFDVKD.

The rearrangement joins TRBV3-1 (or the pseudogene TRBV3-2) to TRBJ2-5, with TRBD2 identical over 11 bases. The CDR3 spans 17 residues. CDR1 and CDR2 from the germline V gene are LGHDT and YNNKEL (reference sequence). V lost 1 base to trimming and J lost 5 bases; unmatched junction nucleotides: 9. The CDR3 bases are TGTGCCAGCAGCCAAGGTTTTAGCGGGAGGGCCCGGGAGACCCAGTACTTC. Translation: CASSQGFSGRARETQYF.

This clone was counted ten times or more. The chain uses TRBV10-1 and TRBJ1-5, with TRBD1 matching over 8 bases. Trimming at V came to 2 bases and at J to 6 bases, leaving 0 bases not matched to a gene. The germline gives CDR1 WNHNN, CDR2 SYGVQD (reference sequence). CDR3 size: 13 residues. The chain's CDR3 is CASSETGGQPQHF. The DNA of the CDR3 is TGCGCCAGCAGTGAGACAGGGGGTCAGCCCCAGCATTTT.

V and J are TRBV27 and TRBJ2-1; TRBD2 is a possible D gene (6 bases). The CDR3 spans 16 residues. Per germline, CDR1 MNHEY and CDR2 SMNVEV (reference sequence). Between the trimmed V and J ends, which lost 5 bases and 1 base, there was a span of 15 bases. The CDR3 DNA follows: TGTGCCAGCAGTCCGGAGGGGTTGGGGTCCTACAATGAGCAGTTCTTC. Translating gives CASSPEGLGSYNEQFF.

V gene TRBV27 combines with J gene TRBJ2-1; TRBD2 aligns across 9 bases. Germline loops: CDR1 MNHEY, CDR2 SMNVEV (reference sequence). This CDR3 contains 15 residues. V lost 10 bases, J lost 10 bases, and 17 bases stayed unmatched. The CDR3 loop is CATKTSGLEHREQFF. CDR3 coding DNA: TGTGCCACCAAAACTAGCGGGTTAGAACACAGAGAGCAGTTCTTC.

A single count supports this clone. This sequence joins TRBV5-6 and TRBJ1-2; no firm D call. The CDR3 has 14 amino acids. The germline V and J ends were trimmed by 2 bases and 5 bases, with 13 bases remaining between them. CDR1 and CDR2 from the germline V gene are SGHDT and YYEEEE. CDR3 coding DNA: TGTGCCAGCAGCTTAGTCACAGTCAGATATGGCTACACCTTC. Translating gives CASSLVTVRYGYTF.

This chain connects TRBV7-3 to TRBJ2-4, with 7 bases identical to TRBD1. This CDR3 is built from 15 residues. V was pared by 2 bases and J by 9 bases, with 10 bases of the junction left unmatched. Germline V gene data show CDR1 as SGHTA and CDR2 as FQGTGA. The CDR3 loop is CASSLATGTEGIQYF. For the CDR3, the DNA is TGTGCCAGCAGCTTAGCAACCGGGACAGAGGGCATTCAGTACTTC.

This chain uses TRBV5-8 with TRBJ1-6; 10 bases line up with TRBD1. The J segment lost 10 bases and the V segment lost 4 bases, leaving 8 bases of the junction unmatched. CDR1 SGHTS and CDR2 YDEGEE come from the germline V gene. The CDR3 sequence is 15 residues long. The CDR3 reads CASSEMTGGNSPLHF. The CDR3 coding sequence is TGTGCCAGCAGCGAGATGACAGGGGGCAACTCACCCCTCCACTTT.

The J gene is TRBJ1-5, the V gene TRBV19; D uncertain. The CDR3 extends over 15 amino acids. Germline V gene lookup returns CDR1 LNHDA and CDR2 SQIVND (reference sequence). Trimming removed 5 bases at V and 1 base at J, with 12 bases between. CDR3 loop: CASSVTPGSNQPQHF. The CDR3 nucleotides read TGTGCCAGTAGTGTCACCCCAGGAAGCAATCAGCCCCAGCATTTT. The full variable domain, its missing parts supplied by reference TRBV19 and TRBJ1-5, is DGGITQSPKYLFRKEGQNVTLSCEQNLNHDAMYWYRQDPGQGLRLIYYSQIVNDFQKGDIAEGYSVSREKKESFPLTVTSAQKNPTAFYLCASSVTPGSNQPQHFGDGTRLSIL.

V gene TRBV11-2 combines with J gene TRBJ1-4, with D tentatively TRBD1 (5 bases). Germline-derived CDR1 and CDR2 are SGHAT and FQNNGV. The CDR3 totals 16 residues. V lost 5 bases and J lost 6, with 19 bases in between. The CDR3 DNA is TGTGCCAGCAGCCGCGGGAGGCAGGGCCGTTATGAAAAACTGTTTTTT. Translated, it gives CASSRGRQGRYEKLFF.